This TCR beta chain was captured by sequencing in a study of early T cells in non-severe SARS-CoV-2 infection listed by TCRdb under 2021. Regarding the research as a whole: Because TCR sequencing relied on bulk RNA taken from unsorted whole blood, pairing of alpha and beta chains was not possible. What the research found in general, with its limitations: VDJdb matching was skewed toward anti-spike CD8 responses and likely underestimated virus-specific expansions by missing private and CD4 specificities.

Set within a cohort of healthcare workers in London, UK, this nested case-control study involved weekly PCR testing of nasopharyngeal swabs along with blood sampling. Between 23 and 31 March 2020, the week of the UK lockdown, healthcare workers were enrolled and then followed up weekly for as long as 16 weeks. Library generation was performed with 5' RACE. Sequencing was carried out with a NextSeq 500. To correct for sequencing error and PCR bias, the TCR library protocol tagged individual cDNA molecules with unique molecular identifiers. Both TCR alpha and beta chains were sequenced, and tight co-correlation was observed between alpha and beta sequence abundances in each sample. On the study's bioinformatics: V gene, J gene and CDR3 annotation of TCR sequences was performed with Decombinator V4. TCRs were defined as expanded if a significant change between any two time points was detected under a Poisson model with p below 0.0001. TCR abundances were normalised to the total number of TCRs sequenced in each sample and reported as counts per million. VDJdb, accessed on 1 November 2021, was searched for TCRs annotated for CMV, EBV and SARS-CoV-2, and TCRs annotated for more than one antigen were excluded. TCRdb reworked the public reads: Q25 trimming with fastp, MiXCR clone assembly, productive beta chains retained. Each entry merges the rows of one CDR3 protein and shows their most common DNA and genes. Here the V and J calls rest on TCRdb's processing, not on the authors' analysis. The sample table shows fewer than 60,000 distinct CDR3 sequences, and about 10% are seen once. The ten largest clonotypes hold around 9.1% of the sample.

On this clonotype: No antigen is known for it. No base quality information exists; no much larger clone differs at one position.

The origin of this receptor is an adult who was a healthcare worker with PCR-confirmed SARS-CoV-2 infection or an uninfected control (not recorded which). The specimen sequenced was whole blood.

The CDR3 amino acid sequence is: CASSDARREQYF. The sequence in DNA is TGTGCCAGCAGTGACGCTCGACGCGAGCAGTACTTC. In this chain, TRBV25-1 is recombined with TRBJ2-7; no D gene call is confident. CDR1 and CDR2 were assigned from the germline V gene as MGHDK and SYGVNS. The CDR3 holds 12 amino acids from the cysteine to the phenylalanine. The entry retains the CDR3 DNA only, 36 bases that are in frame from base 1. Deletion took 3 bases off V and 6 bases off J, with a span of 9 bases between the germline ends.